This T cell receptor (beta chain) came from a study of blood T cell repertoires in COVID-19. Study overall: COVID-19 samples collected from the United States, Italy and Spain covered acute and convalescent phases. Sources were T cells, B-cell-depleted T cells, or PBMCs; the material itself was cDNA or gDNA.

The CDR3 sequence is 14 residues long. Per germline, CDR1 SGHRS and CDR2 YFSETQ. V was pared by 2 bases and J by 5 bases, with 13 bases between. Those enrolled in Seattle joined during active infection and were followed longitudinally afterward. Per the original data handling: Estimated nucleated cell counts came from reference gene primer amplification. Assay: immunoSEQ multiplex PCR; the TCRdb copy retains only in-frame clones and omits some. V, J and clone size reflect that table, while D and trimming were determined from the DNA. This table holds 500,000 to 600,000 clones, about 89% found once. V gene TRBV5-1 combines with J gene TRBJ2-5; D is undetermined. Input material: peripheral blood. This TCR derives from a woman aged 45-65 years with COVID-19, enrolled during active disease. Here the CDR3 DNA reads TGCGCCAGCAGCTTTAAATCCGTTCGGGAGACCCAGTACTTC. It specifies CASSFKSVRETQYF.